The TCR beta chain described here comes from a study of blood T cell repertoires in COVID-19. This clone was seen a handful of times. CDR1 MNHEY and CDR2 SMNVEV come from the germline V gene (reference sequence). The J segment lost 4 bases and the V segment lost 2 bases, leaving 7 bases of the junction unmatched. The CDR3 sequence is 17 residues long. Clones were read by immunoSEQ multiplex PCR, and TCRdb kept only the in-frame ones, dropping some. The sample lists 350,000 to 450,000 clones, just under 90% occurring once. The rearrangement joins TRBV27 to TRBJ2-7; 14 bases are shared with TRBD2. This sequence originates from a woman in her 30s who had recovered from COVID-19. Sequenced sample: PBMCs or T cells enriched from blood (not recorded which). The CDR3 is CASSLTGLAGAPYEQYF. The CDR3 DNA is TGTGCCAGCAGTTTAACGGGACTAGCGGGAGCACCTTACGAGCAGTACTTC.